This TCR beta chain was captured by sequencing in a study of cytomegalovirus exposure and HLA in healthy donors. The PCR made use of 60 Vbeta and 13 Jbeta primers. The data were produced by immunoSEQ multiplex PCR, yet TCRdb's version contains in-frame clones alone and is incomplete. Here the sample spans 200,000 to 250,000 clones, around 88% being singletons. The CDR3 has 18 amino acids. V shed 2 bases, J shed 5 bases, and the junction held 7 bases outside the gene matches. From germline, CDR1 is MNHEY and CDR2 SMNVEV (reference sequence). The J gene is TRBJ2-1, the V gene TRBV27, with 15 bases matching TRBD2. Material: PBMCs. The clonotype was recovered from a woman under 30 in good health and CMV-seronegative. CDR3 DNA sequence: TGTGCCAGCAGTTTACCGGGACTAGCGGGGGGTGAGGACAATGAGCAGTTCTTC. Protein sequence: CASSLPGLAGGEDNEQFF.